The 29 T cell receptor beta chains below were found in one sample sequenced in a study of beta chain features in type 1 diabetes (dated by TCRdb to the late 2010s). The protocol used for the library was the immunoSEQ multiplex PCR assay. The entire isolated RNA was reverse transcribed using the High Capacity cDNA Reverse Transcription Kit, and thus expressed TCRB transcripts were sequenced. Here the immuneACCESS table is served through TCRdb, limited to in-frame sequences with V and J called. Missing clones are a known gap in these copies; in checked studies unresolved V genes cover under half, and the rest lacks a known reason. The sample table contains some 900,000 clones; only one count was recorded for around a sixth of them. About 0.025% of the sample is taken by the ten largest. The material sequenced was naive CD4+ T cells from blood. The label giving this sample's cell subset or site can be read as: true naive CD4+ T cells. The receptors were gathered from a young woman in good health.

The chain carries TRBV6-6 and TRBJ2-1; D gene ambiguous. Germline V gives CDR1 MNHNY, CDR2 SVGAGI (reference sequence). The CDR3 covers 14 residues. V dropped 7 bases and J dropped 9 bases, with 19 bases sitting between them. The chain's CDR3 is CASNEGVAVSEQFF. The CDR3 DNA is TGTGCCAGCAACGAAGGAGTAGCCGTAAGTGAGCAGTTCTTC.

This clone appeared a few times. The chain employs TRBV7-9 and TRBJ2-2; TRBD1 might be the D (6 bases). Trimming cost V 4 bases and J 0 bases, with 9 bases left between them. The CDR3 spans 15 residues. Germline loops: CDR1 SEHNR, CDR2 FQNEAQ (reference sequence). The CDR3: CASSSGQPNTGELFF. The CDR3, as DNA: TGTGCCAGCAGCTCCGGACAGCCGAACACCGGGGAGCTGTTTTTT.

The chain joins TRBV23-1 to TRBJ2-4; D is perhaps TRBD2 (6 bases). TRBV23-1 is classed as an ORF, of uncertain function. The CDR3 consists of 17 residues. Between the trimmed V and J ends, which lost 3 bases and 0 bases, there was a span of 15 bases. The CDR3 nucleotides are TGCGCCAGCAGTCAGCGGGGTCCCAGTCCAGCCAAAAACATTCAGTACTTC. Residues: CASSQRGPSPAKNIQYF.

Comments on this clone: The sample contains more than one DNA sequence encoding this CDR3. CDR3 residues: CAIRRENTGELFF. The CDR3 DNA follows: TGTGCCATCAGGCGGGAGAACACCGGGGAGCTGTTTTTT. The chain uses TRBV10-3 and TRBJ2-2; maybe TRBD2 (6 bases). Per germline, CDR1 ENHRY and CDR2 SYGVKD. The CDR3 contains 13 residues. V dropped 6 bases and J dropped 1 base, with 6 bases sitting between them.

The gene calls are TRBV29-1 and TRBJ2-7, with TRBD1 identical over 9 bases. The CDR3 is 13 residues long. The ends lost 4 bases at V and 3 bases at J; junction bases unmatched: 4. Germline assignment: CDR1 SQVTM and CDR2 ANQGSEA. The CDR3 here is CSVGLDRGYEQYF. The CDR3, as DNA: TGCAGCGTTGGCCTGGACAGGGGCTACGAGCAGTACTTC.

The genes are TRBV5-6 and TRBJ2-5; TRBD1 aligns across 9 bases. The V gene's germline CDR1 is SGHDT and CDR2 YYEEEE. V dropped 2 bases and J dropped 1; count of bases not matched to a gene: 15. This CDR3 comprises 19 residues. CDR3 in DNA: TGTGCCAGCAGCTTCCAGCTCGGGACAGGGTTTAGAGGCCAAGAGACCCAGTACTTC. Translating it yields CASSFQLGTGFRGQETQYF.

This clone showed up just a few times. The chain has TRBV19 and TRBJ1-5; D gene ambiguous. V dropped 4 bases and J dropped 2 bases, with 9 bases sitting between them. The CDR3 is 14 amino acids. Germline V lookup: CDR1 LNHDA, CDR2 SQIVND (reference sequence). CDR3 nucleotide sequence: TGTGCCAGTAGTAAGACAACTGGCAATCAGCCCCAGCATTTT. This gives the protein CASSKTTGNQPQHF.

The chain combines TRBV18 with TRBJ2-7, with D perhaps given as TRBD1 or TRBD2 (5 bases each). The CDR3 has 15 residues. V was cut by 3 bases and J by 2 bases, with 14 bases left in between. Germline assignment: CDR1 KGHSH and CDR2 LQKENI. The CDR3 here is CASSPLRGAAYEQYF. The CDR3 region has the DNA TGTGCCAGCTCACCCCTAAGGGGAGCCGCCTACGAGCAGTACTTC.

This chain uses TRBV7-9 with TRBJ2-7; TRBD2 agrees at 8 bases. Germline CDR1 and CDR2: SEHNR and FQNEAQ (reference sequence). After removal of 5 bases from V and 4 bases from J, the junction contained 7 bases not matched to a gene. The CDR3 sequence is 14 residues long. The CDR3 DNA reads TGTGCCAGCAGCATACGGGAGGGCCTATACGAGCAGTACTTC. It specifies CASSIREGLYEQYF.

In its sample, this clone was seen a few times. This chain connects TRBV5-1 to TRBJ2-2; 9 nucleotides align to TRBD2. After removal of 4 bases from V and 4 bases from J, the junction contained 5 bases not matched to a gene. In germline, CDR1 is SGHRS, CDR2 YFSETQ. There are 15 residues in the CDR3. The CDR3 DNA is TGCGCCAGCAGCGGGCGGGAGGGCCGCACCGGGGAGCTGTTTTTT. It encodes CASSGREGRTGELFF.

About this clone itself: The junction departs from germline at one end; a sequencing error may be responsible. This chain uses TRBV28 with TRBJ2-1; D ambiguous. Germline CDR1 reads MDHEN; CDR2 reads SYDVKM. The length of the CDR3 is 14 residues. CDR3 sequence: CASSLYDSSNEQFF. DNA for the CDR3: TGTGCCAGCAGTTTATACGACTCCTCCAATGAGCAGTTCTTC. Supplemented by reference TRBV28 and TRBJ2-1, the full variable domain reads DVKVTQSSRYLVKRTGEKVFLECVQDMDHENMFWYRQDPGLGLRLIYFSYDVKMKEKGDIPEGYSVSREKKERFSLILESASTNQTSMYLCASSLYDSSNEQFFGPGTRLTVL.

This clone was recorded a few times. The genes are TRBV6-6 and TRBJ1-2; TRBD1 matches 8 bases. V trimming: 0 bases; J trimming: 8 bases; junction bases outside the gene matches: 8. CDR1 and CDR2 from the germline V gene are MNHNY and SVGAGI (reference sequence). The CDR3 is made up of 15 amino acids. The CDR3 DNA is TGTGCCAGCAGTTACTCCCAGGACAGGGCAAGAGGCTACACCTTC. Translated: CASSYSQDRARGYTF.

V gene TRBV19 combines with J gene TRBJ2-6, with D perhaps TRBD1 (5 bases). Trimming left V 7 bases short and J 2 bases short, with 15 bases between. The CDR3 spans 16 residues. CDR1 and CDR2 from the germline V gene are LNHDA and SQIVND (reference sequence). The CDR3 DNA reads TGTGCCAGTATTCCAGGGTCATCCCCTGGGGCCAACGTCCTGACTTTC. It yields the protein CASIPGSSPGANVLTF. The whole variable domain, remainder taken from reference TRBV19 and TRBJ2-6, is DGGITQSPKYLFRKEGQNVTLSCEQNLNHDAMYWYRQDPGQGLRLIYYSQIVNDFQKGDIAEGYSVSREKKESFPLTVTSAQKNPTAFYLCASIPGSSPGANVLTFGAGSRLTVL.

The gene calls are TRBV14 and TRBJ1-2; 8 bases agree with TRBD1. The CDR3 has 16 residues. CDR1 SGHDN and CDR2 FVKESK come from the germline V gene. The J segment lost 3 bases and the V segment lost 4 bases, leaving 10 bases of the junction unmatched. CDR3 nucleotide sequence: TGTGCCAGCAGCCCCACTTGGACAGGGAAGGACTATGGCTACACCTTC. Residues: CASSPTWTGKDYGYTF.

This clone was detected only a few times. In the same sample, other DNA sequences code for this CDR3. V is TRBV7-9 and J is TRBJ2-3; D is unclear. The CDR3 has 13 amino acids. The V gene lost 0 bases and the J gene lost 0 bases, with 1 base spanning the gap. Germline-derived CDR1 and CDR2 are SEHNR and FQNEAQ (reference sequence). CDR3 sequence reads: CASSLASTDTQYF. The CDR3 coding sequence is TGTGCCAGCAGCTTAGCCAGCACAGATACGCAGTATTTT.

The rearrangement links TRBV25-1 to TRBJ2-5; D is perhaps TRBD2 (6 bases). This CDR3 has 15 amino acids. The V and J ends lost 2 bases and 2 bases respectively, with 12 bases between them. Germline lookup yields CDR1 MGHDK and CDR2 SYGVNS. Here the CDR3 DNA reads TGTGCCAGCAGTGAAGCGCGGGACTTTCAAGAGACCCAGTACTTC. Encoded protein: CASSEARDFQETQYF.

V gene TRBV15 combines with J gene TRBJ2-1; the D is unclear. Germline lookup yields CDR1 LNHNV and CDR2 YYDKDF (reference sequence). V was clipped by 0 bases and J by 9 bases, with 6 bases between them. This CDR3 comprises 12 residues. The CDR3 DNA is TGTGCCACCAGCAGAGATAACGTTGAGCAGTTCTTC. Protein product: CATSRDNVEQFF.

This clone was observed a few times. This rearrangement joins TRBV10-2 to TRBJ2-3, with TRBD2 identical over 10 bases. V trimming: 8 bases; J trimming: 0 bases; junction bases outside the gene matches: 8. This CDR3 is built from 16 residues. In germline, CDR1 is WSHSY, CDR2 SAAADI. The CDR3 loop reads CASSDLAGGSTDTQYF. In DNA form, the CDR3 reads TGCGCCAGCTCCGACTTAGCGGGAGGTAGCACAGATACGCAGTATTTT.

This chain links TRBV2 with TRBJ2-7; 9 positions match TRBD2. The germline V gene encodes CDR1 SNHLY and CDR2 FYNNEI. The CDR3 contains 15 residues. The V segment lost 6 bases and the J segment 9 bases; nucleotides outside the gene matches: 15. The CDR3 loop reads CASSSGTSPGVGQYF. The CDR3 DNA sequence: TGTGCCAGCAGCTCTGGGACTAGCCCGGGCGTCGGGCAGTACTTC.

This clone has just a few counts. The V call is TRBV28, the J call TRBJ2-7, with 8 bases lining up with TRBD2. CDR1 and CDR2 (germline): MDHEN, SYDVKM. With 5 bases clipped from V and 2 bases from J, the junction kept 20 bases outside the gene matches. CDR3 length equals 19 residues. The CDR3 spells CASSPARLAGPHAPYEQYF. CDR3 DNA: TGTGCCAGCAGTCCGGCGCGGCTAGCGGGCCCCCATGCACCCTACGAGCAGTACTTC.

This clone was counted between two and nine times. This chain joins TRBV7-2 and TRBJ2-1, with D perhaps matching TRBD2 (5 bases). This CDR3 contains 15 residues. Per the germline V gene, CDR1 is SGHTA and CDR2 is FQGNSA. The V end lost 1 base, the J end lost 4 bases, and 11 bases lay between the germline ends. The CDR3 region has the DNA TGTGCCAGCAGCTTAGGTCGACTACTTTACAATGAGCAGTTCTTC. Protein: CASSLGRLLYNEQFF.

The chain combines TRBV6-5 with TRBJ1-3, with D unresolved. V dropped 0 bases and J dropped 4 bases, with 7 bases sitting between them. CDR1 is MNHEY, CDR2 SVGAGI, per germline. The CDR3 spans 14 residues. CDR3 in DNA: TGTGCCAGCAGTTACTCGACCCCGGGAAACACCATATATTTT. This codes for CASSYSTPGNTIYF.

The chain couples TRBV10-1 to TRBJ2-7; D may be TRBD1 or TRBD2 (5 bases each). Trimming shortened V by 6 bases and J by 2 bases, and 14 bases separated the two germline ends. From germline, CDR1 is WNHNN and CDR2 SYGVQD (reference sequence). CDR3 length: 14 residues. For the CDR3, the DNA is TGCGCCAGCAGCCGAGGGGACGGAACCTACGAGCAGTACTTC. Its translation is CASSRGDGTYEQYF.

This chain links TRBV19 with TRBJ1-2, with a tentative D call TRBD1 (6 bases). Looked up from germline, CDR1 is LNHDA and CDR2 is SQIVND (reference sequence). The V end was cut by 3 bases, the J end by 4 bases, with 6 bases between. The CDR3 runs to 12 residues. CDR3 nucleotide sequence: TGTGCCAGTAGTATGGACAGCTATGGCTACACCTTC. Translated, it gives CASSMDSYGYTF.

This clone was observed a handful of times. J is TRBJ2-5 and V is TRBV5-4; 9 bases map to TRBD2. This CDR3 is built from 17 residues. V shed 4 bases and J 5 bases; nucleotides not matched to a gene: 15. Germline loops: CDR1 SGHNT, CDR2 YYREEE (reference sequence). The CDR3 sequence: CASSPTVLLAGRETQYF. The CDR3 DNA reads TGTGCCAGCAGCCCGACGGTTTTGCTAGCGGGACGGGAGACCCAGTACTTC.

This clone was seen a few times. The V gene is TRBV27, the J gene TRBJ2-3; TRBD1 is a possible D gene (5 bases). Germline V CDR1 and CDR2: MNHEY, SMNVEV (reference sequence). The CDR3 covers 13 residues. The V and J ends lost 7 bases and 5 bases respectively, with 13 bases between them. The CDR3 loop reads CASMFQGGDTQYF. CDR3 coding DNA: TGTGCCAGCATGTTTCAGGGCGGAGATACGCAGTATTTT.

This clone was observed a few times. The V call is TRBV18, the J call TRBJ2-1; D is undetermined. The CDR3 consists of 15 residues. Trimming took 6 bases from V and 0 from J, leaving 12 bases between them. Germline lookup yields CDR1 KGHSH and CDR2 LQKENI. CDR3 sequence: CASSVAIYSYNEQFF. The CDR3 nucleotides are TGTGCCAGCTCGGTGGCGATTTACTCCTACAATGAGCAGTTCTTC.

This clone was counted once. Other DNA sequences of this sample code for an identical CDR3. The chain employs TRBV20-1 and TRBJ2-7; D might be TRBD2 (6 bases). CDR3 length equals 11 residues. V lost 6 bases to trimming and J lost 3 bases, with 9 bases between them. Germline V lookup: CDR1 DFQATT, CDR2 SNEGSKA (reference sequence). CDR3 loop: CSARDFYEQYF. In nucleotides, the CDR3 is TGCAGTGCCAGGGACTTCTACGAGCAGTACTTC.

CDR3 coding DNA: TGTGCCAGCAGTTCCACAGGGTTGGCGGGACCCCAGCATTTT. Its protein product is CASSSTGLAGPQHF. V usage is TRBV28 and J usage is TRBJ1-5; TRBD1 might be the D (6 bases). Germline CDR1 MDHEN, CDR2 SYDVKM. The CDR3 is made up of 14 amino acids. The germline V and J ends were trimmed by 4 bases and 10 bases, with 17 bases remaining between them. Full variable domain (missing parts from reference TRBV28 and TRBJ1-5): DVKVTQSSRYLVKRTGEKVFLECVQDMDHENMFWYRQDPGLGLRLIYFSYDVKMKEKGDIPEGYSVSREKKERFSLILESASTNQTSMYLCASSSTGLAGPQHFGDGTRLSIL.